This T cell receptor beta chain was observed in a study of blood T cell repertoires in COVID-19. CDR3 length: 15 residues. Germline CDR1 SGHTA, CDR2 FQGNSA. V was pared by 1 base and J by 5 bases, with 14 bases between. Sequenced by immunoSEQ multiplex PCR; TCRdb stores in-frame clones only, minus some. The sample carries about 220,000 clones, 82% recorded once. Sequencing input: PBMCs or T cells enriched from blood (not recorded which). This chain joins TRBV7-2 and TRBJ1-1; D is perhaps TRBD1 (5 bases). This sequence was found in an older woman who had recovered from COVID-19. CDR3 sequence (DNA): TGTGCCAGCAGCTTAGATGGCAGGGTGGAGACTGAAGCTTTCTTT. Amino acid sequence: CASSLDGRVETEAFF.